The subject of this entry is one T cell receptor beta chain. Its specificity is unknown. The sample originates from a study of beta chain features in type 1 diabetes. Study as a whole: Healthy donors resembled patients in age, gender and cell yields. Sorted cells from all samples, numbering about 100,000,000, were examined.

Donors contributed one heparinised blood draw apiece, averaging about 120 mL. Germline loops: CDR1 SGHTA, CDR2 FQGTGA. Trimming stripped 1 base from V and 8 bases from J, with 12 bases between. The CDR3 is 14 amino acids. Regarding the study as a whole: VDJ junctions from patients with type 1 diabetes contained fewer insertions and more deletions.

Investigators reverse transcribed all isolated RNA, so they sequenced expressed TCRB transcripts. The protocol was immunoSEQ multiplex PCR, while the TCRdb copy is restricted to in-frame clones and leaves out a portion. The sample carries 400,000 to 550,000 clones, about an eighth recorded once. The chain combines TRBV7-3 with TRBJ2-1, with D uncertain. The sequence derives from a young woman in good health. Sequenced material: naive CD4+ T cells from blood. This chain's CDR3 is CASSLRTVWDEQFF. Written as DNA, the CDR3 is TGTGCCAGCAGCTTAAGAACTGTCTGGGATGAGCAGTTCTTC.